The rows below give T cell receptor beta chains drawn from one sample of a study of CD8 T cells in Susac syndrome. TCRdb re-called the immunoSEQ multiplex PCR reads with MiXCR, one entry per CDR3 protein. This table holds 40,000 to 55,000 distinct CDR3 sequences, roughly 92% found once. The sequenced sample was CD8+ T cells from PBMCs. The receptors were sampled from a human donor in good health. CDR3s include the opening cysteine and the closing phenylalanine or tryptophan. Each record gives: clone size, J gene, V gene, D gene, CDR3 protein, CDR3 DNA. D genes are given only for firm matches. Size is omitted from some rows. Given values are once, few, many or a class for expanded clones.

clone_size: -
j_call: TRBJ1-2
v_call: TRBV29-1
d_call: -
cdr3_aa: CSVDSFYGYTF
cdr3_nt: TGCAGCGTCGACAGTTTCTATGGCTACACCTTC

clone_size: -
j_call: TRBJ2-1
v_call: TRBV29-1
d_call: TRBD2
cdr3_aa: CSVEGLPGTSGRSSYNEQFF
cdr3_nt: TGCAGCGTTGAAGGCCTACCGGGGACTAGCGGGAGGAGCTCCTACAATGAGCAGTTCTTC

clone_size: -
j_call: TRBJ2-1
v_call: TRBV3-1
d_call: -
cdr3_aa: CASSRGDPYNEQFF
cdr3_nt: TGTGCCAGCAGCCGAGGTGACCCTTACAATGAGCAGTTCTTC

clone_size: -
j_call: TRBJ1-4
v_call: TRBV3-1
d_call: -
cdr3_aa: CASSQREKLFF
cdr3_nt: TGTGCCAGCAGCCAACGTGAAAAACTGTTTTTT

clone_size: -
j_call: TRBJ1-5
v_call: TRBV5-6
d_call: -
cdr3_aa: CASMLGSMEPQHF
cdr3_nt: TGTGCCAGCATGCTCGGGTCAATGGAGCCCCAGCATTTT

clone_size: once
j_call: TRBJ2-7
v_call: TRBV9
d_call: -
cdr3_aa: CASSEEGSVGQYF
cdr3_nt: TGTGCCAGCAGCGAGGAGGGCTCGGTAGGGCAGTACTTC

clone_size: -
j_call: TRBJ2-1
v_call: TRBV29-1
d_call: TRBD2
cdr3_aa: CSVPPGTSGMNEQFF
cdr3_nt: TGCAGCGTCCCACCCGGGACTAGCGGGATGAATGAGCAGTTCTTC

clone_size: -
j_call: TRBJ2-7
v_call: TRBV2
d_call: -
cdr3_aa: CASTGQSYEQYF
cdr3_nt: TGTGCCAGCACTGGGCAGTCCTACGAGCAGTACTTC

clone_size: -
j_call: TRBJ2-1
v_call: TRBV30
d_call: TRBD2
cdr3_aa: CASHSSGSSGNEQFF
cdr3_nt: TGTGCTTCCCACTCTAGCGGGAGTAGTGGCAATGAGCAGTTCTTC

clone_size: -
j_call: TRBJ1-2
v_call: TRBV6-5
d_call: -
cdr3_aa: CASSYFGTALLANYGYTF
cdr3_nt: TGTGCCAGCAGTTACTTTGGGACGGCCCTTCTAGCTAACTATGGCTACACCTTC

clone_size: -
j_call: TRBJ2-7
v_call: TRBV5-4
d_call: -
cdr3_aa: CASSHPGHNYEQYF
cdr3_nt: TGTGCCAGCAGCCATCCGGGACATAATTACGAGCAGTACTTC

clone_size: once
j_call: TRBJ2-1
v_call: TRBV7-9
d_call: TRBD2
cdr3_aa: CASSLTLAGEDEQFF
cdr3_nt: TGTGCCAGCAGTCTTACCCTAGCGGGAGAGGATGAGCAGTTCTTC

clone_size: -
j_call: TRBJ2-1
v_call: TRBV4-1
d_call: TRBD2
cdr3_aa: CASSQKGLAGVRVNEQFF
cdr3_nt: TGCGCCAGCAGCCAAAAGGGACTAGCGGGAGTTAGGGTCAATGAGCAGTTCTTC

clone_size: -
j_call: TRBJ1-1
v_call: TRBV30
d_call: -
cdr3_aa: CAWSVEGMDTEAFF
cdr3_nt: TGTGCCTGGAGTGTCGAGGGAATGGACACTGAAGCTTTCTTT

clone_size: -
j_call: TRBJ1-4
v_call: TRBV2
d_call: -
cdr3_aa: CASSARINEKLFF
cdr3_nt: TGTGCCAGCAGTGCGCGGATAAATGAAAAACTGTTTTTT

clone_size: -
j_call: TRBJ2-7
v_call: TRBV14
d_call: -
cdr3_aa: CASSRGGGTYEQYF
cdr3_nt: TGTGCCAGCAGCCGAGGGGGGGGGACCTACGAGCAGTACTTC

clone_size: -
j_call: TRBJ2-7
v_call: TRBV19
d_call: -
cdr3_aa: CASSMGSYEQYF
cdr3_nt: TGTGCCAGTAGTATGGGTTCCTACGAGCAGTACTTC

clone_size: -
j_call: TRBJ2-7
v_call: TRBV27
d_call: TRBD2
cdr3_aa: CASSFGREGLPYF
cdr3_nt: TGTGCCAGCAGTTTTGGGCGGGAGGGATTACCGTACTTC

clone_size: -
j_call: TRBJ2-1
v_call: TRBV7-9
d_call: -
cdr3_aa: CASSLVGPSSYNEQFF
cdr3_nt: TGTGCCAGCAGCTTAGTCGGCCCGAGCTCCTACAATGAGCAGTTCTTC

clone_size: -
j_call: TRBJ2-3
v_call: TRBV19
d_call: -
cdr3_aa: CASSIAVGRRRIDTQYF
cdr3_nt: TGTGCCAGTAGTATAGCGGTTGGACGACGACGCATAGATACGCAGTATTTT

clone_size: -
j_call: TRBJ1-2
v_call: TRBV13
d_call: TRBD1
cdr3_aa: CASSPGTGAYGYTF
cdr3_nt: TGTGCCAGCAGCCCGGGGACAGGGGCCTATGGCTACACCTTC

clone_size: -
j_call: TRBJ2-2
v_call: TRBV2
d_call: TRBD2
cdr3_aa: CASRVAGTSGATPDTGELFF
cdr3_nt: TGTGCCAGCAGAGTTGCCGGGACTAGCGGAGCTACGCCAGACACCGGGGAGCTGTTTTTT

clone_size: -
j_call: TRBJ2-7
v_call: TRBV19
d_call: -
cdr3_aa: CASTAGYGYEQYF
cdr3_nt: TGTGCCAGTACGGCGGGTTACGGCTACGAGCAGTACTTC

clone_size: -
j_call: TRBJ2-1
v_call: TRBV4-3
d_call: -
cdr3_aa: CASSQDHISSYNEQFF
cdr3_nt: TGCGCCAGCAGCCAAGACCACATAAGCTCCTACAATGAGCAGTTCTTC

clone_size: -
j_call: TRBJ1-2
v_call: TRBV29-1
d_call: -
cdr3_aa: CSGRNSYGYTF
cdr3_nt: TGCAGCGGGAGGAACAGCTATGGCTACACCTTC

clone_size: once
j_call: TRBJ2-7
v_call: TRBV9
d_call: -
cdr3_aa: CASSGRANSYEQYF
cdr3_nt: TGTGCCAGCAGCGGTAGGGCGAACTCCTACGAGCAGTACTTC

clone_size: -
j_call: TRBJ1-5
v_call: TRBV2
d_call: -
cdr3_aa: CASTSSAGNQPQHF
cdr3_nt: TGTGCCAGCACCTCATCGGCAGGTAATCAGCCCCAGCATTTT

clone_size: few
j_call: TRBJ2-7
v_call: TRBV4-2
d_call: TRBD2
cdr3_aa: CASSLGTSGSYEQYF
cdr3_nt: TGTGCCAGCAGCCTCGGGACTAGCGGCTCCTACGAGCAGTACTTC

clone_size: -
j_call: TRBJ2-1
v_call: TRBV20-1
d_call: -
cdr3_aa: CSVRTNSYNEQFF
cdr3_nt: TGCAGTGTCCGAACTAATTCCTACAATGAGCAGTTCTTC

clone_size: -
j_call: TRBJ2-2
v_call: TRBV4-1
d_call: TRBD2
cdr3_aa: CASSLIPLAGGTGELFF
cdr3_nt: TGCGCCAGCAGCCTGATCCCACTAGCGGGAGGCACCGGGGAGCTGTTTTTT

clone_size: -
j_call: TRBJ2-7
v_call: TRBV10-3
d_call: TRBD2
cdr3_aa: CAISEGTGTSGSYEQYF
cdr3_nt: TGTGCCATCAGTGAGGGGACCGGGACTAGCGGCTCCTACGAGCAGTACTTC

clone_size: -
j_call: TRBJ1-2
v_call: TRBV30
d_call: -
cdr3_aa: CAWGEANYGYTF
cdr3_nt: TGTGCCTGGGGGGAAGCTAACTATGGCTACACCTTC

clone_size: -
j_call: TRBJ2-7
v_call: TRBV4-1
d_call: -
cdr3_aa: CASSQADRYYEQYF
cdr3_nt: TGCGCCAGCAGCCAAGCCGACAGATACTACGAGCAGTACTTC

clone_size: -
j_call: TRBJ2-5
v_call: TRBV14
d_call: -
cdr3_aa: CASSQAGPAETQYF
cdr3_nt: TGTGCCAGCAGCCAAGCGGGGCCCGCAGAGACCCAGTACTTC

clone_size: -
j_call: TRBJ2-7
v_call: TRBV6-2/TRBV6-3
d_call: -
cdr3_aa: CASSYDRQASSYEQYF
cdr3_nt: TGTGCCAGCAGTTACGACAGGCAAGCTTCCTCCTACGAGCAGTACTTC

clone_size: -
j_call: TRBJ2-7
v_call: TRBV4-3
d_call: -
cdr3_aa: CASSQGWLGVASYEQYF
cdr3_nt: TGCGCCAGCAGCCAAGGATGGCTAGGGGTTGCCTCCTACGAGCAGTACTTC

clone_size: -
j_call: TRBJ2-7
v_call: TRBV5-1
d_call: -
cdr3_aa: CASSLEGRAPEQYF
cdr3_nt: TGCGCCAGCAGCTTGGAGGGCAGGGCACCTGAGCAGTACTTC

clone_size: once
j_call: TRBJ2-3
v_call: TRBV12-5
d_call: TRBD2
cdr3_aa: CATLAGGTDTQYF
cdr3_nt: TGTGCTACTCTAGCGGGAGGCACAGATACGCAGTATTTT

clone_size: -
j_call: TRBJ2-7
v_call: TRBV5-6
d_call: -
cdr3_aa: CASRMRKALTYEQYF
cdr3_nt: TGTGCCAGCAGAATGCGGAAGGCACTTACGTACGAGCAGTACTTC

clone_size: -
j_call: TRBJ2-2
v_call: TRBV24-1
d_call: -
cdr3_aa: CATGGGGENTGELFF
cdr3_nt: TGTGCCACCGGGGGAGGGGGCGAGAACACCGGGGAGCTGTTTTTT

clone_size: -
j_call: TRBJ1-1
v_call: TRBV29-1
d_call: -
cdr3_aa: CSVPHQPLGAFF
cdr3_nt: TGCAGCGTTCCCCACCAACCATTGGGAGCTTTCTTT

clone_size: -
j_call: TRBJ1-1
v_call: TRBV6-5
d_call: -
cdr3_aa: CASSYSAHYLLNTEAFF
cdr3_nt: TGTGCCAGCAGTTACTCAGCCCATTATCTACTGAACACTGAAGCTTTCTTT

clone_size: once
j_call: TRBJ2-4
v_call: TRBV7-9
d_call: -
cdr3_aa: CASSLYRENIQYF
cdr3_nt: TGTGCCAGCAGCTTATACAGGGAAAACATTCAGTACTTC

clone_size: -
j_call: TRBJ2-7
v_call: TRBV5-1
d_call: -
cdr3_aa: CASSLVGGSYEQYF
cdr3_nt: TGCGCCAGCAGCTTGGTAGGGGGATCCTACGAGCAGTACTTC

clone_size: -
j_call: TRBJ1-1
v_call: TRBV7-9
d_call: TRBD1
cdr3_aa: CASSDGQGLNTEAFF
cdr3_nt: TGTGCCAGCAGCGACGGACAGGGCCTGAACACTGAAGCTTTCTTT

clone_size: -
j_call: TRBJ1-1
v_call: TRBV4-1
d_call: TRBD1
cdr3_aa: CASSRSPGQPEAFF
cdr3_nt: TGCGCCAGCAGCCGAAGCCCGGGACAGCCTGAAGCTTTCTTT

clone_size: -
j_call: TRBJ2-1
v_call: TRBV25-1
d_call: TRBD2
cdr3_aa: CASSETSGRSDEQFF
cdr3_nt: TGTGCCAGCAGTGAGACTAGCGGGAGGAGCGATGAGCAGTTCTTC

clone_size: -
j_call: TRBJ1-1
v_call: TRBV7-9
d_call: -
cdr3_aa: CASSPGWTEAFF
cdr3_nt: TGTGCCAGCAGTCCAGGGTGGACTGAAGCTTTCTTT